These T cell receptor beta chains were read from a single sample in a study of cytomegalovirus exposure and HLA in healthy donors. Repertoires were generated with immunoSEQ multiplex PCR, while TCRdb's copy carries only in-frame clones and drops some. This sample has around 100,000 clones, with 74% found just once. The source material was PBMCs. Source of these receptors: a man in his fifties in good health and CMV-seropositive. The CDR3 runs from the conserved cysteine through the conserved F or W. Fields, in order: J gene, clone size, D gene, V gene, CDR3 protein, CDR3 DNA. D genes are given only for firm matches. Size is omitted from some rows. Given values are once, few, many or a class for expanded clones.

J: TRBJ2-2
size: .
D: .
V: TRBV5-1
CDR3: CASSEVIGGTGELFF
DNA: TGCGCCAGCAGTGAGGTAATAGGAGGGACCGGGGAGCTGTTTTTT

J: TRBJ1-1
size: .
D: .
V: TRBV30
CDR3: CAWSVPTVAGELTEAFF
DNA: TGTGCCTGGAGTGTACCCACAGTTGCGGGGGAGCTCACTGAAGCTTTCTTT

J: TRBJ1-1
size: .
D: .
V: TRBV9
CDR3: CASSAGLNTEAFF
DNA: TGTGCCAGCAGCGCCGGACTAAACACTGAAGCTTTCTTT

J: TRBJ2-7
size: .
D: TRBD2
V: TRBV5-1
CDR3: CASSPTMTSGNYEQYF
DNA: TGCGCCAGCAGCCCTACCATGACTAGCGGGAACTACGAGCAGTACTTC

J: TRBJ1-1
size: .
D: TRBD1
V: TRBV5-1
CDR3: CASSLDRGTEAFF
DNA: TGCGCCAGCAGCTTGGACAGGGGGACTGAAGCTTTCTTT

J: TRBJ2-5
size: .
D: .
V: TRBV7-2
CDR3: CASSFSVEETQYF
DNA: TGTGCCAGCAGCTTTTCCGTCGAGGAGACCCAGTACTTC

J: TRBJ1-2
size: .
D: TRBD1
V: TRBV6-1
CDR3: CASKFDRGGYTF
DNA: TGTGCCAGCAAATTTGACAGGGGCGGCTACACCTTC

J: TRBJ1-1
size: .
D: .
V: TRBV30
CDR3: CAWSVGGATEAFF
DNA: TGTGCCTGGAGTGTAGGTGGAGCCACTGAAGCTTTCTTT

J: TRBJ2-6
size: few
D: .
V: TRBV2
CDR3: CASSLQGYSGANVLTF
DNA: TGTGCCAGCAGTTTACAGGGTTACTCTGGGGCCAACGTCCTGACTTTC

J: TRBJ1-2
size: .
D: .
V: TRBV9
CDR3: CASSVVGGDGGYTF
DNA: TGTGCCAGCAGCGTAGTCGGGGGTGACGGTGGCTACACCTTC

J: TRBJ2-1
size: .
D: TRBD1
V: TRBV19
CDR3: CASSIPRDRGSGEQFF
DNA: TGTGCCAGTAGTATTCCTCGGGACAGGGGGTCTGGTGAGCAGTTCTTC

J: TRBJ2-1
size: .
D: TRBD1
V: TRBV27
CDR3: CASSSTGAPYNEQFF
DNA: TGTGCCAGCAGTTCTACAGGGGCACCCTACAATGAGCAGTTCTTC

J: TRBJ2-6
size: few
D: .
V: TRBV6-1
CDR3: CASRRGGEGANVLTF
DNA: TGTGCCAGCAGGCGGGGCGGGGAAGGGGCCAACGTCCTGACTTTC

J: TRBJ2-7
size: once
D: TRBD2
V: TRBV19
CDR3: CASTARGGLPYEQYF
DNA: TGTGCCAGTACCGCCCGGGGGGGGTTGCCCTACGAGCAGTACTTC

J: TRBJ2-1
size: .
D: .
V: TRBV21-1
CDR3: CAHGNEQFF
DNA: TGTGCCCACGGCAATGAGCAGTTCTTC

J: TRBJ2-3
size: .
D: .
V: TRBV5-1
CDR3: CASSFNPRTDTQYF
DNA: TGCGCCAGCAGCTTTAACCCACGGACAGATACGCAGTATTTT

J: TRBJ2-7
size: .
D: TRBD2
V: TRBV30
CDR3: CAWSPQLAGVPWRSNF
DNA: TGTGCCTGGAGTCCTCAACTAGCGGGAGTTCCCTGGCGGTCGAACTTC

J: TRBJ1-2
size: few
D: TRBD1
V: TRBV19
CDR3: CASSIGNPGQANGYTF
DNA: TGTGCCAGTAGTATAGGCAACCCGGGACAGGCTAATGGCTACACCTTC

J: TRBJ2-3
size: few
D: .
V: TRBV6-6
CDR3: CASSYGPDTQYF
DNA: TGTGCCAGCAGTTATGGCCCAGATACGCAGTATTTT

J: TRBJ1-2
size: few
D: .
V: TRBV7-2
CDR3: CASSLGGANYGYTF
DNA: TGTGCCAGCAGCTTAGGGGGCGCTAACTATGGCTACACCTTC

J: TRBJ2-7
size: .
D: TRBD1
V: TRBV5-1
CDR3: CASSLMTGEYEQYF
DNA: TGCGCCAGCAGCTTGATGACAGGGGAGTACGAGCAGTACTTC

J: TRBJ1-2
size: once
D: TRBD1
V: TRBV30
CDR3: CAWRGVTGSLYGYTF
DNA: TGTGCCTGGAGGGGCGTGACAGGGTCCCTCTATGGCTACACCTTC

J: TRBJ1-1
size: .
D: TRBD1
V: TRBV5-1
CDR3: CASRDRANTEAFF
DNA: TGCGCCAGCCGTGACAGGGCGAACACTGAAGCTTTCTTT

J: TRBJ1-2
size: .
D: .
V: TRBV5-1
CDR3: CASRGAMRNGYTF
DNA: TGCGCCAGCAGAGGGGCGATGAGGAATGGCTACACCTTC

J: TRBJ2-7
size: .
D: TRBD2
V: TRBV18
CDR3: CASSPDGRTSAYEQYF
DNA: TGTGCCAGCTCACCGGACGGAAGGACTAGCGCGTACGAGCAGTACTTC

J: TRBJ2-7
size: .
D: TRBD1
V: TRBV27
CDR3: CASSGTGGYEQYF
DNA: TGTGCCAGCAGCGGGACAGGGGGCTACGAGCAGTACTTC

J: TRBJ2-5
size: .
D: .
V: TRBV13
CDR3: CASSLARTSLETQYF
DNA: TGTGCCAGCAGCTTAGCCCGGACAAGCTTGGAGACCCAGTACTTC

J: TRBJ2-5
size: .
D: TRBD2
V: TRBV7-2
CDR3: CASSRAQWREGAQYF
DNA: TGTGCCAGCAGCCGGGCTCAGTGGCGGGAGGGAGCCCAGTACTTC

J: TRBJ2-5
size: .
D: .
V: TRBV28
CDR3: CASSFQGWGETQYF
DNA: TGTGCCAGCAGTTTCCAGGGGTGGGGAGAGACCCAGTACTTC

J: TRBJ1-1
size: .
D: .
V: TRBV6-5
CDR3: CASSRGWNVNTEAFF
DNA: TGTGCCAGCAGTAGGGGTTGGAATGTGAACACTGAAGCTTTCTTT

J: TRBJ2-7
size: .
D: .
V: TRBV2
CDR3: CASYREKGYEQYF
DNA: TGTGCCAGCTACCGGGAAAAGGGCTACGAGCAGTACTTC

J: TRBJ1-1
size: .
D: .
V: TRBV6-1
CDR3: CASSYTGFLEAFF
DNA: TGTGCCAGCAGTTATACAGGGTTTCTTGAAGCTTTCTTT

J: TRBJ2-7
size: .
D: TRBD2
V: TRBV4-1
CDR3: CASSLAGGYEQYF
DNA: TGCGCCAGCAGCCTAGCGGGAGGCTACGAGCAGTACTTC

J: TRBJ2-7
size: .
D: TRBD1
V: TRBV2
CDR3: CASSLGQGIEQYF
DNA: TGTGCCAGCAGTTTAGGACAGGGGATCGAGCAGTACTTC

J: TRBJ1-6
size: .
D: .
V: TRBV28
CDR3: CASSLRGAWNSPLHF
DNA: TGTGCCAGCAGTTTACGGGGGGCCTGGAATTCACCCCTCCACTTT

J: TRBJ2-7
size: .
D: .
V: TRBV4-1
CDR3: CASSQDQETSFYEQYF
DNA: TGCGCCAGCAGCCAAGACCAGGAGACTAGTTTTTACGAGCAGTACTTC

J: TRBJ1-2
size: once
D: TRBD1
V: TRBV2
CDR3: CASSDRQGAWWGYTF
DNA: TGTGCCAGCAGTGATCGACAGGGAGCATGGTGGGGCTACACCTTC

J: TRBJ2-5
size: .
D: TRBD1
V: TRBV7-8
CDR3: CASSSTGKETQYF
DNA: TGTGCCAGCAGCTCGACAGGGAAAGAGACCCAGTACTTC

J: TRBJ2-7
size: .
D: TRBD2
V: TRBV5-1
CDR3: CASSLVLAGEDEQYF
DNA: TGCGCCAGCAGCTTGGTACTAGCGGGAGAGGACGAGCAGTACTTC

J: TRBJ1-5
size: once
D: TRBD1
V: TRBV12-5
CDR3: CASGSRDRGDQPQHF
DNA: TGTGCTAGTGGTTCCCGGGACAGGGGGGATCAGCCCCAGCATTTT

J: TRBJ1-1
size: few
D: .
V: TRBV7-2
CDR3: CASSLWEGVAFF
DNA: TGTGCCAGCAGCTTATGGGAAGGGGTGGCTTTCTTT